Each of the 18 T cell receptor beta chains below was sequenced from the same sample in a study of shared clonotypes between healthy human individuals. Generated by immunoSEQ multiplex PCR, the TCRdb table keeps only in-frame clones and is missing some. Of 2,500,000 or so clones listed, roughly 93% are singletons. The sample consisted of naive CD4+ T cells from PBMCs. Sample subset: CD45RA+ positively selected. Receptor source: a young man in good health. Some clones in this sample may be carry-over from other donors' samples.

The V and J genes are TRBV4-1 and TRBJ1-2; possible D gene TRBD1, 5 bases. V was cut by 3 bases and J by 10 bases, with 21 bases left in between. CDR3 length: 15 amino acids. The V gene's germline CDR1 is MGHRA and CDR2 YSYEKL. CDR3 sequence reads: CASSQTTGPNGFYTF. The CDR3 DNA reads as TGCGCCAGCAGCCAGACAACGGGGCCAAACGGGTTCTACACCTTC.

V gene TRBV15 combines with J gene TRBJ2-7; 9 positions match TRBD2. V was clipped by 6 bases and J by 5 bases; unmatched bases: 8. The CDR3 extends over 14 amino acids. The germline V gene encodes CDR1 LNHNV and CDR2 YYDKDF (reference sequence). The CDR3 reads CATRRREGRNEQYF. The CDR3 DNA reads as TGTGCCACCAGGCGGCGGGAGGGGCGGAACGAGCAGTACTTC.

The chain has TRBV15 and TRBJ1-5; 8 positions match TRBD1. The J segment lost 6 bases and the V segment lost 1 base, leaving 8 bases of the junction unmatched. The V gene's germline CDR1 is LNHNV and CDR2 YYDKDF (reference sequence). The CDR3 contains 16 residues. Here the CDR3 DNA reads TGTGCCACCAGCAGAGTAGGACAGGGAGGGGGTCAGCCCCAGCATTTT. It specifies CATSRVGQGGGQPQHF.

As for this clone: Within the sample, other DNA sequences also encode this same CDR3. The CDR3, as DNA: TGTGCCAGCAGTCGCTCCTACAATGAGCAGTTCTTC. The encoded protein is CASSRSYNEQFF. The chain has TRBV5-4 and TRBJ2-1; D remains unclear. With 5 bases removed from V and 0 bases from J, the gap between germline ends came to 3 bases. The CDR3 is 12 residues long. Germline values: CDR1 SGHNT, CDR2 YYREEE (reference sequence).

The V and J genes are TRBV7-9 and TRBJ2-7, with TRBD2 as a possible D gene (7 bases). Trimming removed 5 bases from V and 6 bases from J, with 26 bases in between. CDR3 length: 17 residues. Per germline, CDR1 SEHNR and CDR2 FQNEAQ (reference sequence). The CDR3 loop reads CASSPSSGQGQRGEQYF. CDR3 DNA: TGTGCCAGCAGCCCCTCTTCGGGACAAGGCCAGCGGGGCGAGCAGTACTTC.

As concerns this clone: This sample also contains other DNA sequences that code for the same CDR3. V gene TRBV29-1 combines with J gene TRBJ2-7, with 12 bases matching TRBD1. The CDR3 is made up of 13 amino acids. In germline, CDR1 is SQVTM, CDR2 ANQGSEA. The V segment lost 5 bases and the J segment 2 bases; nucleotides outside the gene matches: 1. The CDR3 coding sequence is TGCAGCGTTAGGGACAGGGGGCCCTACGAGCAGTACTTC. It specifies CSVRDRGPYEQYF.

This clone came up a few times. In DNA form, the CDR3 reads TGTGCCAGCAGCCAGGGATTAACCACTGAAGCTTTCTTT. Translating gives CASSQGLTTEAFF. The genes are TRBV14 and TRBJ1-1, with D unresolved. CDR1 is SGHDN, CDR2 FVKESK, per germline. Trimming shortened V by 3 bases and J by 4 bases, and 9 bases separated the two germline ends. The CDR3 extends over 13 amino acids.

As regards this clone: The identical CDR3 is also encoded by other nucleotide sequences in the sample. V is TRBV6-5 and J is TRBJ1-5; unclear D gene. Trimming pared 5 bases from V and 0 bases from J, leaving 8 bases between. Germline V gene lookup returns CDR1 MNHEY and CDR2 SVGAGI. The length of the CDR3 is 14 residues. CDR3 sequence: CASSRTDSNQPQHF. CDR3 bases: TGTGCCAGCAGTAGGACCGATAGCAATCAGCCCCAGCATTTT.

Of note for this clone: This sample includes further DNA sequences coding for the same CDR3. The rearrangement links TRBV7-8 to TRBJ1-3; no clear D gene. This CDR3 contains 15 residues. V lost 0 bases, J lost 2 bases, and 8 bases lay in between. The germline V gene has CDR1 SGHVS and CDR2 FQNEAQ. The CDR3 nucleotides read TGTGCCAGCAGCTTAGCTGGGGTCCCTGGAAACACCATATATTTT. Amino acid sequence: CASSLAGVPGNTIYF.

The chain joins TRBV5-1 to TRBJ1-2, with D possibly TRBD1 on 5 matching bases. Per germline, CDR1 SGHRS and CDR2 YFSETQ. The CDR3 runs to 14 residues. The germline V and J ends were trimmed by 4 bases and 3 bases, with 13 bases remaining between them. CDR3 in DNA: TGCGCCAGCAGCCCGGAGGAGGGGTACTATGGCTACACCTTC. This translates into CASSPEEGYYGYTF. The variable domain in full, completed from reference TRBV5-1 and TRBJ1-2, reads KAGVTQTPRYLIKTRGQQVTLSCSPISGHRSVSWYQQTPGQGLQFLFEYFSETQRNKGNFPGRFSGRQFSNSRSEMNVSTLELGDSALYLCASSPEEGYYGYTFGSGTRLTVV.

The chain carries TRBV28 and TRBJ2-1; D is uncertain. CDR3 length: 11 amino acids. V dropped 5 bases and J dropped 7 bases, with 6 bases sitting between them. Looked up from germline, CDR1 is MDHEN and CDR2 is SYDVKM. DNA for the CDR3: TGTGCCAGCAGTCGAGCAAATGAGCAGTTCTTC. Translating gives CASSRANEQFF.

This chain uses TRBV30 with TRBJ1-6; D is unclear. The ends were cut back, 0 bases at V and 5 bases at J, with 11 bases in the middle. Germline-derived CDR1 and CDR2 are GTSNPN and SVGIG (reference sequence). The CDR3 contains 15 residues. CDR3 sequence: CAWSVVVRNNSPLHF. CDR3 DNA: TGTGCCTGGAGTGTAGTGGTCAGAAATAATTCACCCCTCCACTTT. Together with reference TRBV30 and TRBJ1-6, the CDR3 gives the full variable domain: SQTIHQWPATLVQPVGSPLSLECTVEGTSNPNLYWYRQAAGRGLQLLFYSVGIGQISSEVPQNLSASRPQDRQFILSSKKLLLSDSGFYLCAWSVVVRNNSPLHFGNGTRLTVT.

This chain joins TRBV5-5 and TRBJ2-7; D may be TRBD1 (5 bases). V was clipped by 4 bases and J by 3 bases, with 14 bases between them. The CDR3 is made up of 14 amino acids. CDR1 and CDR2 from the germline V gene are SGHKS and YYEKEE (reference sequence). This chain's CDR3 is CASSLPQGNYEQYF. In nucleotides, the CDR3 is TGTGCCAGCAGCCTTCCTCAGGGCAACTACGAGCAGTACTTC.

The CDR3 sequence: CASSLTGFTEAFF. CDR3 DNA sequence: TGTGCCAGCAGCCTCACAGGGTTCACTGAAGCTTTCTTT. The V gene is TRBV5-5, the J gene TRBJ1-1; D is perhaps TRBD1 (6 bases). This CDR3 region has 13 residues. V shed 4 bases and J shed 4 bases, with 11 bases lying between them. Germline lookup yields CDR1 SGHKS and CDR2 YYEKEE (reference sequence).

The chain has TRBV30 and TRBJ1-4; 10 bases agree with TRBD1. From germline, CDR1 is GTSNPN and CDR2 SVGIG (reference sequence). With 0 bases clipped from V and 1 base from J, the junction kept 8 bases outside the gene matches. The CDR3 sequence is 18 residues long. CDR3 amino acids: CAWSVSGDRGLTNEKLFF. The CDR3 DNA reads TGTGCCTGGAGTGTATCCGGGGACAGGGGACTAACTAATGAAAAACTGTTTTTT.

V gene TRBV6-9 combines with J gene TRBJ1-5, with unresolved D. CDR3 length: 14 amino acids. V was shortened by 6 bases and J by 0 bases, with 9 bases between the two germline ends. The germline gives CDR1 MNHGY, CDR2 SVAAGI. The CDR3 nucleotides are TGTGCCAGCAGGAGGGAATATAGCAATCAGCCCCAGCATTTT. Translation: CASRREYSNQPQHF.

This chain connects TRBV28 to TRBJ1-4; 8 bases are a match to TRBD1. The CDR3 contains 14 residues. The trim removed 5 bases at V and 7 bases at J, leaving 6 bases unmatched. Germline V gives CDR1 MDHEN, CDR2 SYDVKM. The CDR3 loop is CASSQGARGEKLFF. The CDR3 nucleotides are TGTGCCAGCAGTCAGGGGGCTCGGGGTGAAAAACTGTTTTTT.

The chain has TRBV15 and TRBJ1-3; 8 bases fit TRBD1. The CDR3 runs to 18 residues. The germline V gene has CDR1 LNHNV and CDR2 YYDKDF (reference sequence). V was pared by 3 bases and J by 4 bases, with 14 bases of the junction left unmatched. CDR3 nucleotide sequence: TGTGCCACCAGCAGGGGTTTGACAGGGGCAGTATCAGGAAACACCATATATTTT. Amino acids: CATSRGLTGAVSGNTIYF.